This T cell receptor beta chain comes out of a study of CD4 T cells in relation to SARS-CoV-2 and coronaviruses. Before the COVID-19 pandemic, during about 2011-2019, CD4+ T cells were taken from unexposed donors. Isolation of CD4+ T cells took place after approximately eleven days in culture. J lost 2 bases, V lost 1 base, and 3 bases had no gene match. The CDR3 loop spans 15 amino acids. Germline loops: CDR1 SGDLS, CDR2 YYNGEE. With regard to this clone: Its specificity is not known.

Produced via immunoSEQ multiplex PCR; TCRdb's table is partial and in-frame only. The repertoire holds 20,000 to 25,000 clones, with around 78% as singletons. The clonotype originates from a human donor in good health. This rearrangement joins TRBV9 to TRBJ1-3; 7 nucleotides line up with TRBD1. Sequencing input: CD4+ T cells from PBMCs, cultured in vitro. As DNA, the CDR3 is TGTGCCAGCAGCGTACAGGGGGGCCCTGGAAACACCATATATTTT. The encoded protein is CASSVQGGPGNTIYF.